This T cell receptor (beta chain) appears in the sequencing data of a study of T cell responses to AZD1222 COVID-19 vaccine. Findings and caveats of the study: The sample set comprised mostly white British donors with more females, and clonal diversity was possibly underestimated. Unmutated variant regions reportedly attract nearly half of all spike-specific TCRs. Only a handful of AZD1222 recipients, roughly 6 in all, had baseline seropositivity. Repertoires were sampled only after the peak T cell response.

Germline CDR1 is LNHDA and CDR2 is SQIVND (reference sequence). The CDR3 is made up of 13 amino acids. With 5 bases removed from V and 2 bases from J, the gap between germline ends came to 9 bases. Using immunoSEQ multiplex PCR, the repertoire was profiled, and TCRdb retains in-frame clones only, with some absent. Of tens of thousands of clones in the sample, roughly 90% were seen once. In regard to this clone: The antigen remains undetermined.

The TCR originated in an adult in good health. This sequence joins TRBV19 and TRBJ1-2; no firm D call. Here the sequenced sample was peripheral blood, taken on day 0 of AZD1222 vaccination. CDR3 loop: CASSPIPNYGYTF. The CDR3 DNA follows: TGTGCCAGTAGTCCTATACCGAACTATGGCTACACCTTC. The full variable domain, completed using reference TRBV19 and TRBJ1-2, is DGGITQSPKYLFRKEGQNVTLSCEQNLNHDAMYWYRQDPGQGLRLIYYSQIVNDFQKGDIAEGYSVSREKKESFPLTVTSAQKNPTAFYLCASSPIPNYGYTFGSGTRLTVV.